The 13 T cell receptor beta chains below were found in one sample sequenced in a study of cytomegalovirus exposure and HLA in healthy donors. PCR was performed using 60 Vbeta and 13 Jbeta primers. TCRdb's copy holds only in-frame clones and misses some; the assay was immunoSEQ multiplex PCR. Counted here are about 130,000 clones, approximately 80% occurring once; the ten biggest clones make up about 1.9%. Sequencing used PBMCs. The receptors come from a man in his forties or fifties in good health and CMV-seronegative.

The CDR3 here is CASRTRTGEDTEAFF. The DNA of the CDR3 is TGCGCCAGCCGGACTCGGACAGGGGAGGACACTGAAGCTTTCTTT. The chain uses TRBV5-1 and TRBJ1-1; 9 bases are a match to TRBD1. The junction had 10 bases not matched to a gene; V was cut back by 7 bases and J by 3 bases. The germline gives CDR1 SGHRS, CDR2 YFSETQ. The CDR3 sequence is 15 residues long.

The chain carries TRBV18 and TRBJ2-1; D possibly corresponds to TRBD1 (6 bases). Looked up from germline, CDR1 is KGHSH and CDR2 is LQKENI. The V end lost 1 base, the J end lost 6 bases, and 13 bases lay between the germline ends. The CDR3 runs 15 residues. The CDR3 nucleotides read TGTGCCAGCTCACCACTGGCAGGGGTGAGCAATGAGCAGTTCTTC. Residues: CASSPLAGVSNEQFF. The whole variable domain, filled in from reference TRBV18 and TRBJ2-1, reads NAGVMQNPRHLVRRRGQEARLRCSPMKGHSHVYWYRQLPEEGLKFMVYLQKENIIDESGMPKERFSAEFPKEGPSILRIQQVVRGDSAAYFCASSPLAGVSNEQFFGPGTRLTVL.

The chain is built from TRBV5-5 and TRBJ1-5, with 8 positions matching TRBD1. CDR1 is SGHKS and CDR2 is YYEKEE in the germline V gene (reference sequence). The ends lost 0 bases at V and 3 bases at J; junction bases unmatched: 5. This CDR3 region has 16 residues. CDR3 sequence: CASSLDGTGYNQPQHF. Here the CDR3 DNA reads TGTGCCAGCAGCTTGGATGGGACAGGTTACAATCAGCCCCAGCATTTT.

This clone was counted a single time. The CDR3 DNA reads as TGTGCCAGCAGCGCCCGGACAGGGGTGACGGAGCTGTTTTTT. Encoded protein: CASSARTGVTELFF. The rearrangement uses TRBV9 and TRBJ2-2; 9 positions agree with TRBD1. The CDR3 contains 14 residues. J gave up 10 bases and V 3 bases, and 7 bases lay outside the gene matches. Germline values: CDR1 SGDLS, CDR2 YYNGEE.

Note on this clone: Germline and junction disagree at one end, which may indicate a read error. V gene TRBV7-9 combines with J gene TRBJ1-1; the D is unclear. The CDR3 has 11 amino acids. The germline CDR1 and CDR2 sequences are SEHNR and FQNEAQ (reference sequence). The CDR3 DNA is TGTTCCAGCAGCTTTCTCGCTGAAGCTTTCTTT. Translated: CSSSFLAEAFF.

The CDR3 is CASTLDSENGYTF. CDR3 in DNA: TGTGCCAGCACCCTAGACAGCGAGAATGGCTACACCTTC. V and J are TRBV5-5 and TRBJ1-2; D might be TRBD1 (5 bases). The germline V gene encodes CDR1 SGHKS and CDR2 YYEKEE (reference sequence). The CDR3 is 13 residues long. Trimming took off 6 bases at V and 6 bases at J, with 15 bases between the two ends.

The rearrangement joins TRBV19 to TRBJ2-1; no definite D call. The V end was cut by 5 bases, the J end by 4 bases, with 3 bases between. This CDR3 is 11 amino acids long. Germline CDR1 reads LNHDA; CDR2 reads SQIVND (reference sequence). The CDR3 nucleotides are TGTGCCAGTAGTCGGTACAATGAGCAGTTCTTC. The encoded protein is CASSRYNEQFF.

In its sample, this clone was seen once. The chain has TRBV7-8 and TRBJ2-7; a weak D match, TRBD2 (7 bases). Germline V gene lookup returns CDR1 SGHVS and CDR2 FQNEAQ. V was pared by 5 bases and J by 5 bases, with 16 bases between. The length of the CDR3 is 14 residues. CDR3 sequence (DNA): TGTGCCAGCAGCCCCAATGGGGGGGCTGACGAGCAGTACGTC. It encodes CASSPNGGADEQYV.

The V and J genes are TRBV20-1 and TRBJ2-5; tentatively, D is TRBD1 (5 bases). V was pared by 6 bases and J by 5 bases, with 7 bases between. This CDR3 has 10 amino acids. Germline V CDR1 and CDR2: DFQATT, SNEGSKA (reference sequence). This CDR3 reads CSAYRETQYF. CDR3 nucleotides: TGCAGTGCCTACAGGGAGACCCAGTACTTC.

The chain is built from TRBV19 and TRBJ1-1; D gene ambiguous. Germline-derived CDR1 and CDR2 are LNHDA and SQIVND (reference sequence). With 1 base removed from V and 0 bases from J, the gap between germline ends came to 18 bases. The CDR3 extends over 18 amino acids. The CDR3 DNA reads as TGTGCCAGTAGTATAGGAAGAGGTAGGAACGATTTGAACACTGAAGCTTTCTTT. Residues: CASSIGRGRNDLNTEAFF.

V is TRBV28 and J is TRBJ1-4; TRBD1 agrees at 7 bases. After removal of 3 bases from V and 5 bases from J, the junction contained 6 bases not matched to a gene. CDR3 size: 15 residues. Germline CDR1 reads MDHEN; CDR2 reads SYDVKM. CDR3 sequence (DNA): TGTGCCAGCAGTTTTGCCGGGACAGAAAATGAAAAACTGTTTTTT. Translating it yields CASSFAGTENEKLFF. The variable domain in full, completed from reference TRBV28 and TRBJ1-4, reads DVKVTQSSRYLVKRTGEKVFLECVQDMDHENMFWYRQDPGLGLRLIYFSYDVKMKEKGDIPEGYSVSREKKERFSLILESASTNQTSMYLCASSFAGTENEKLFFGSGTQLSVL.

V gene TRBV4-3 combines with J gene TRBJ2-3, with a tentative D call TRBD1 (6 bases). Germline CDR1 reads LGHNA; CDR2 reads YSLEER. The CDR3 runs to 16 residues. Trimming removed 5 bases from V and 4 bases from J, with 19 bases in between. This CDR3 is CASSRETGGFADTQYF. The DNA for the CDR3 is TGCGCCAGCAGCAGGGAGACAGGCGGGTTTGCAGATACGCAGTATTTT.

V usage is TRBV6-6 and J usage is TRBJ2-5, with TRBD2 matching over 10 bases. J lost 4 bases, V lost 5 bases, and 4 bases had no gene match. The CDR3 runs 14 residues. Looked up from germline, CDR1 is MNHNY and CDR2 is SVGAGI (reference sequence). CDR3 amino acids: CASSASGGRETQYF. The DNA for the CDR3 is TGTGCCAGCAGTGCTAGCGGGGGCCGAGAGACCCAGTACTTC.